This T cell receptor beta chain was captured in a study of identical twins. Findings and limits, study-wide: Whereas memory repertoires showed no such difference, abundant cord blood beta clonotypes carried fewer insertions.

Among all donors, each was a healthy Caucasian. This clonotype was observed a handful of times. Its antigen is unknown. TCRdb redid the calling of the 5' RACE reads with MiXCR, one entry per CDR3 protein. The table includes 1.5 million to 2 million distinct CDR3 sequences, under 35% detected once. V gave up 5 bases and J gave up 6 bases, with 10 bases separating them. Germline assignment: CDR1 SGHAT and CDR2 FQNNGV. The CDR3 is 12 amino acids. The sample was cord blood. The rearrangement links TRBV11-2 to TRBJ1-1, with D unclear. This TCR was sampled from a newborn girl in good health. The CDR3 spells CASSPPSPEAFF. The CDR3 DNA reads TGTGCCAGCAGCCCCCCCTCCCCTGAAGCTTTCTTT.